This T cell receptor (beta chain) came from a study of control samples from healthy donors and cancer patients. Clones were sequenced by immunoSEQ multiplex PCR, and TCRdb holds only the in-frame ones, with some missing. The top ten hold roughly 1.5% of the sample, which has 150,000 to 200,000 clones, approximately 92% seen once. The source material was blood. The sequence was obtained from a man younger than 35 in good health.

CDR3 residues: CASKGGGQSRLGAFF. CDR3 DNA: TGTGCCAGCAAGGGTGGAGGACAGTCCCGTTTGGGGGCTTTCTTT. J is TRBJ1-1 and V is TRBV27, with a possible D match to TRBD1 (6 bases). V dropped 7 bases and J dropped 11 bases, with 26 bases sitting between them. There are 15 residues in the CDR3. From germline, CDR1 is MNHEY and CDR2 SMNVEV (reference sequence).